One sample yielded the 10 T cell receptor beta chains listed below, sequenced in a study of cytomegalovirus exposure and HLA in healthy donors. The study ran its PCR with 60 Vbeta and 13 Jbeta primers. Assay used: immunoSEQ multiplex PCR; TCRdb lists only in-frame clones, some missing. The table records 120,000 or so clones, 78% of them present only once. The source material was PBMCs. The receptors shown here come from a middle-aged woman in good health and CMV-seronegative.

V is TRBV7-2 and J is TRBJ1-2, with a weak D call TRBD1 (5 bases). V was cut by 5 bases and J by 8 bases, with 15 bases left in between. CDR3 length: 13 residues. Germline V gene sequence: CDR1 SGHTA, CDR2 FQGNSA. DNA of the CDR3: TGTGCCAGCAGCGGGGGGGGTCTAGGGGGCTACACCTTC. It specifies CASSGGGLGGYTF.

This chain links TRBV13 with TRBJ2-3; D is ambiguous. This CDR3 comprises 13 residues. V gave up 5 bases and J gave up 1 base, with 7 bases separating them. Germline CDR1 is PRHDT and CDR2 is FYEKMQ (reference sequence). CDR3 sequence (DNA): TGTGCCAGCAGCCCTACTGGCACAGATACGCAGTATTTT. Translation: CASSPTGTDTQYF.

The chain combines TRBV7-2 with TRBJ2-2; 8 bases fit TRBD2. The CDR3 is made up of 16 amino acids. The V gene end was trimmed by 5 bases and the J gene end by 5 bases; junction bases not matched to a gene: 10. Germline V gives CDR1 SGHTA, CDR2 FQGNSA. As DNA, the CDR3 is TGTGCCAGCAGCCCGCTACGGGGGGGTAGAACCGGGGAGCTGTTTTTT. Translated, it gives CASSPLRGGRTGELFF.

V usage is TRBV15 and J usage is TRBJ2-7; 8 bases map to TRBD1. Germline V gene data show CDR1 as LNHNV and CDR2 as YYDKDF (reference sequence). CDR3 size: 14 residues. V lost 3 bases, J lost 5 bases, and 6 bases stayed unmatched. The CDR3 bases are TGTGCCACCAGCAGGGACGCAGGGGGCAACGAGCAGTACTTC. This encodes CATSRDAGGNEQYF.

Only a few counts were recorded for this clone. V usage is TRBV28 and J usage is TRBJ2-5; 10 nucleotides match TRBD2. The end of the DNA fits TRBJ2-7 better, so the J call may be wrong. The germline CDR1 and CDR2 sequences are MDHEN and SYDVKM. This CDR3 is built from 15 residues. CDR3 amino acids: CASSTYLAGAYEQYF. In nucleotides, the CDR3 is TGTGCCAGCAGTACATACCTAGCGGGAGCCTACGAGCAGTACTTC.

The chain recombines TRBV5-1 with TRBJ1-6, with D perhaps TRBD1 (5 bases). The CDR3 loop spans 15 amino acids. The V gene lost 5 bases and the J gene lost 7 bases, with 16 bases spanning the gap. The V gene's germline CDR1 is SGHRS and CDR2 YFSETQ. Here the CDR3 reads CASRVGVGGNSPLHF. The DNA of the CDR3 is TGCGCCAGCAGAGTAGGGGTGGGTGGCAATTCACCCCTCCACTTT.

Concerning this clone itself: At one of its ends the junction is not consistent with the germline gene, which may arise from a read error. This sequence joins TRBV7-7 and TRBJ2-3; the D gene is possibly TRBD2 (6 bases). The CDR3 runs to 18 residues. Germline loops: CDR1 SSHAT, CDR2 FNYEAQ (reference sequence). The CDR3 DNA is TGTGCTAGCAGCCACTACATTCCTCTAGCGCCTAGCACAGATACGCAGTATTTT. As protein: CASSHYIPLAPSTDTQYF.

This clone was counted a few times. This chain uses TRBV11-2 with TRBJ2-1, with 8 bases identical to TRBD2. V lost 3 bases to trimming and J lost 6 bases; unmatched junction nucleotides: 10. CDR3 size: 16 residues. CDR1 and CDR2 from the germline V gene are SGHAT and FQNNGV. The DNA of the CDR3 is TGTGCCAGCAGCTTGGGAGCGGGAGTTGGCGGCAATGAGCAGTTCTTC. It is translated as CASSLGAGVGGNEQFF.

The chain is built from TRBV6-6 and TRBJ2-5, with D possibly matching TRBD2 (7 bases). V dropped 1 base and J dropped 3 bases, with 9 bases sitting between them. There are 14 residues in the CDR3. In germline, CDR1 is MNHNY, CDR2 SVGAGI (reference sequence). This CDR3 reads CASSYWGGKETQYF. The DNA for the CDR3 is TGTGCCAGCAGTTACTGGGGGGGCAAAGAGACCCAGTACTTC.

The genes are TRBV7-6 and TRBJ2-7, with 8 bases matching TRBD1. Trimming removed 1 base from V and 1 base from J; junction bases left unmatched: 6. The length of the CDR3 is 16 residues. Germline V gene sequence: CDR1 SGHVS, CDR2 FNYEAQ. CDR3 DNA sequence: TGTGCCAGCAGCTTAGGGACAGGGTCAGGGTCCTACGAGCAGTACTTC. Protein product: CASSLGTGSGSYEQYF.